The 24 T cell receptor beta chains reported below all come from one sample, sequenced in a study of blood T cell repertoires in COVID-19. Measured with immunoSEQ multiplex PCR; TCRdb has only the in-frame clones, and not every one. This sample has tens of thousands of clones, with less than 85% found just once. Sequenced sample: peripheral blood. The source is a human donor in a cohort sampled during active COVID-19.

This clone has only one observation. V is TRBV7-9 and J is TRBJ2-7, with unresolved D. CDR1 is SEHNR, CDR2 FQNEAQ, per germline (reference sequence). Trimming cost V 2 bases and J 1 base, with 6 bases left between them. The CDR3 spans 13 residues. The CDR3 DNA sequence: TGTGCCAGCAGCTTATGGCAGTCCTACGAGCAGTACTTC. Amino acids: CASSLWQSYEQYF.

The chain joins TRBV7-3 to TRBJ2-3; 9 bases are shared with TRBD1. CDR1 SGHTA and CDR2 FQGTGA come from the germline V gene. This CDR3 spans 19 amino acids. V gave up 6 bases and J gave up 0 bases; unmatched junction bases: 16. The CDR3 protein is CASSSKLEQGARSTDTQYF. CDR3 nucleotide sequence: TGTGCCAGCAGTTCAAAACTCGAACAGGGGGCTAGGAGCACAGATACGCAGTATTTT.

The V call is TRBV4-3, the J call TRBJ2-3; possibly TRBD1 for D (6 bases). V was pared by 3 bases and J by 4 bases, with 17 bases between. Per germline, CDR1 LGHNA and CDR2 YSLEER. This CDR3 has 16 residues. The DNA for the CDR3 is TGCGCCAGCAGCCACAGTCAGGGGCGAAATCCAGATACGCAGTATTTT. Protein sequence: CASSHSQGRNPDTQYF.

The V and J genes are TRBV3-1 (or the pseudogene TRBV3-2) and TRBJ2-7; D is perhaps TRBD1 (6 bases). Per the germline V gene, CDR1 is LGHDT and CDR2 is YNNKEL (reference sequence). The ends were cut back, 0 bases at V and 3 bases at J, with 9 bases in the middle. The CDR3 is 14 residues long. The CDR3 sequence: CASSQDGGGYEQYF. CDR3 DNA: TGTGCCAGCAGCCAAGATGGGGGCGGCTACGAGCAGTACTTC.

This chain links TRBV29-1 with TRBJ2-7; 9 bases line up with TRBD1. The CDR3 runs 14 residues. Germline loops: CDR1 SQVTM, CDR2 ANQGSEA. After removal of 5 bases from V and 1 base from J, the junction contained 6 bases not matched to a gene. The CDR3 is CSVKTGGSSYEQYF. The CDR3 DNA reads TGCAGCGTTAAGACAGGGGGATCTTCCTACGAGCAGTACTTC.

In this sample, this clone is medium-sized. This rearrangement joins TRBV19 to TRBJ1-1; TRBD1 agrees at 9 bases. CDR3 length: 14 residues. The germline V gene has CDR1 LNHDA and CDR2 SQIVND (reference sequence). V lost 6 bases and J lost 6; bases outside the gene matches: 8. The CDR3, as DNA: TGTGCCAGTAGGCCACAGGGGGCGCTTTCTGAAGCTTTCTTT. Amino acid sequence: CASRPQGALSEAFF.

The chain links TRBV7-8 to TRBJ1-4, with D possibly TRBD1 on 6 matching bases. This CDR3 spans 15 amino acids. Germline V CDR1 and CDR2: SGHVS, FQNEAQ. Trimming left V 5 bases short and J 8 bases short, with 18 bases between. The CDR3 region is CASSPRQAGAEKLFF. DNA of the CDR3: TGTGCCAGCAGCCCTCGACAGGCCGGCGCGGAAAAACTGTTTTTT.

The chain couples TRBV13 to TRBJ2-5; 10 bases fit TRBD2. CDR3 length: 16 amino acids. Germline CDR1 is PRHDT and CDR2 is FYEKMQ (reference sequence). The junction had 9 bases not matched to a gene; V was cut back by 4 bases and J by 4 bases. The CDR3 here is CASSSTSGTPGETQYF. As DNA, the CDR3 is TGTGCCAGCAGCTCAACTAGCGGGACCCCCGGAGAGACCCAGTACTTC.

This clone was counted once. The chain uses TRBV7-8 and TRBJ2-3; perhaps TRBD2 as D (6 bases). V was shortened by 2 bases and J by 2 bases, with 11 bases between the two germline ends. CDR1 SGHVS and CDR2 FQNEAQ come from the germline V gene. CDR3 size: 15 residues. The CDR3 nucleotides read TGTGCCAGCAGCTTAAGGGCGGGGCTCACAGATACGCAGTATTTT. As protein: CASSLRAGLTDTQYF.

In its sample, this clone was seen a few times. V is TRBV7-2 and J is TRBJ2-7, with D possibly matching TRBD2 (6 bases). Germline CDR1 and CDR2: SGHTA and FQGNSA. V lost 2 bases and J 5 bases, leaving 16 bases between the germline ends. The CDR3 has 15 residues. DNA of the CDR3: TGTGCCAGCAGCTTATGGTCTGCGGGGCACCACGAGCAGTACTTC. Protein product: CASSLWSAGHHEQYF. The full variable domain, rest sourced from reference TRBV7-2 and TRBJ2-7, is GAGVSQSPSNKVTEKGKDVELRCDPISGHTALYWYRQSLGQGLEFLIYFQGNSAPDKSGLPSDRFSAERTGGSVSTLTIQRTQQEDSAVYLCASSLWSAGHHEQYFGPGTRLTVT.

The CDR3 sequence is CSGGLNPYEQYF. The DNA for the CDR3 is TGCAGCGGCGGCCTAAACCCCTACGAGCAGTACTTC. This chain joins TRBV29-1 and TRBJ2-7; D not certain. Germline CDR1 and CDR2: SQVTM and ANQGSEA. V was cut by 7 bases and J by 2 bases, with 12 bases left in between. This CDR3 has 12 amino acids.

The chain combines TRBV28 with TRBJ2-1, with 7 bases aligning to TRBD2. V shed 3 bases, J shed 6 bases, and the junction held 14 bases outside the gene matches. CDR3 size: 17 residues. In germline, CDR1 is MDHEN, CDR2 SYDVKM. The DNA for the CDR3 is TGTGCCAGCAGTTTCTTCGAGGTCGGCGGGAGTCGCAATGAGCAGTTCTTC. Protein sequence: CASSFFEVGGSRNEQFF.

The chain joins TRBV18 to TRBJ2-1; TRBD1 aligns across 7 bases. Trimming at V came to 3 bases and at J to 4 bases, leaving 6 bases not matched to a gene. The CDR3 extends over 15 amino acids. The germline V gene encodes CDR1 KGHSH and CDR2 LQKENI. The CDR3 loop is CASSPGTVAYNEQFF. In nucleotides, the CDR3 is TGTGCCAGCTCACCGGGGACAGTCGCATACAATGAGCAGTTCTTC.

The chain couples TRBV5-1 to TRBJ2-4; tentatively, D is TRBD2 (5 bases). The germline CDR1 and CDR2 sequences are SGHRS and YFSETQ. Deletions cut 0 bases from V and 8 bases from J, with 12 bases between. The CDR3 sequence is 14 residues long. CDR3 amino acids: CASSLDGEWDIQYF. In nucleotides, the CDR3 is TGCGCCAGCAGCTTGGACGGGGAGTGGGACATTCAGTACTTC.

The genes are TRBV27 and TRBJ2-6, with D maybe TRBD1 (5 bases). The germline gives CDR1 MNHEY, CDR2 SMNVEV (reference sequence). V lost 4 bases to trimming and J lost 2 bases, with 24 bases between them. This CDR3 has 20 residues. Written as DNA, the CDR3 is TGTGCCAGCAGTTCGAAGGTCAGGGCTGGAGCAACCCCTGGGGCCAACGTCCTGACTTTC. This gives the protein CASSSKVRAGATPGANVLTF.

The V and J genes are TRBV24-1 and TRBJ2-5; no firm D call. There are 15 residues in the CDR3. Trimming removed 4 bases at V and 1 base at J, with 12 bases between. In germline, CDR1 is KGHDR, CDR2 SFDVKD. CDR3 nucleotides: TGTGCCACCAGTGAACGACACAGAGTCCAAGAGACCCAGTACTTC. It specifies CATSERHRVQETQYF.

The rearrangement joins TRBV7-9 to TRBJ1-2; weak D call: TRBD1 (6 bases). The CDR3 sequence is 13 residues long. Trimming took 3 bases from V and 4 from J, leaving 9 bases between them. The germline V gene encodes CDR1 SEHNR and CDR2 FQNEAQ (reference sequence). The CDR3 is CASSFQGTYGYTF. The CDR3 nucleotides read TGTGCCAGCAGCTTTCAGGGGACCTATGGCTACACCTTC.

Only one count was recorded for this clone. The rearrangement uses TRBV11-3 and TRBJ2-1, with 8 bases fitting TRBD2. The trim removed 0 bases at V and 6 bases at J, leaving 4 bases unmatched. The CDR3 extends over 15 amino acids. Germline V gives CDR1 SGHNT, CDR2 YENEEA. The CDR3 sequence: CASSLDGRATNEQFF. Written as DNA, the CDR3 is TGTGCCAGCAGCTTAGACGGGAGGGCCACCAATGAGCAGTTCTTC. The whole variable domain, filled in from reference TRBV11-3 and TRBJ2-1, reads EAGVVQSPRYKIIEKKQPVAFWCNPISGHNTLYWYLQNLGQGPELLIRYENEEAVDDSQLPKDRFSAERLKGVDSTLKIQPAELGDSAVYLCASSLDGRATNEQFFGPGTRLTVL.

The chain recombines TRBV4-1 with TRBJ2-1; no definite D call. Trimming removed 0 bases from V and 7 bases from J, with 10 bases in between. This CDR3 is built from 14 residues. The germline V gene has CDR1 MGHRA and CDR2 YSYEKL. CDR3 sequence reads: CASSQEWAGNEQFF. The CDR3 DNA reads as TGCGCCAGCAGCCAAGAGTGGGCCGGTAATGAGCAGTTCTTC.

As DNA, the CDR3 is TGTGCCATCAGCTCTTCGACAGAAGCCATGAACACTGAAGCTTTCTTT. Translation gives CAISSSTEAMNTEAFF. The chain employs TRBV10-3 and TRBJ1-1; maybe TRBD1 (5 bases). Germline V gives CDR1 ENHRY, CDR2 SYGVKD. The CDR3 totals 16 residues. V lost 6 bases to trimming and J lost 0 bases, with 17 bases between them.

This chain links TRBV5-1 with TRBJ1-1; 7 bases align to TRBD1. Germline assignment: CDR1 SGHRS and CDR2 YFSETQ. CDR3 length: 15 residues. Trimming cost V 1 base and J 5 bases; bases outside gene matches: 8. DNA for the CDR3: TGCGCCAGCAGCTTGAGTTGGTCAGGGGGTACTGAAGCTTTCTTT. Translated: CASSLSWSGGTEAFF. Full variable domain (rest looked up from reference TRBV5-1 and TRBJ1-1): KAGVTQTPRYLIKTRGQQVTLSCSPISGHRSVSWYQQTPGQGLQFLFEYFSETQRNKGNFPGRFSGRQFSNSRSEMNVSTLELGDSALYLCASSLSWSGGTEAFFGQGTRLTVV.

A few counts support this clone. J is TRBJ1-5 and V is TRBV5-1; 7 bases match TRBD1. The CDR3 extends over 15 amino acids. V lost 4 bases, J lost 3 bases, and 7 bases stayed unmatched. Germline V lookup: CDR1 SGHRS, CDR2 YFSETQ. CDR3 in DNA: TGCGCCAGCAGCACAACAGGGGTGGCCAATCAGCCCCAGCATTTT. It specifies CASSTTGVANQPQHF.

This chain joins TRBV9 and TRBJ2-1, with 8 bases that match TRBD2. CDR1 is SGDLS, CDR2 YYNGEE, per germline. This CDR3 region has 14 residues. The V gene end was trimmed by 3 bases and the J gene end by 8 bases; junction bases not matched to a gene: 7. CDR3 in DNA: TGTGCCAGCAGCGCACGACTAGCGTCGTATGAGCAGTTCTTC. Translating gives CASSARLASYEQFF.

The rearrangement joins TRBV28 to TRBJ2-5; 12 positions agree with TRBD2. The CDR3 has 14 residues. Per the germline V gene, CDR1 is MDHEN and CDR2 is SYDVKM. After removal of 7 bases from V and 5 bases from J, the junction contained 5 bases not matched to a gene. CDR3 DNA sequence: TGTGCCAGCACCCTCGGACTAGCGGGGGAGACCCAGTACTTC. It encodes CASTLGLAGETQYF.